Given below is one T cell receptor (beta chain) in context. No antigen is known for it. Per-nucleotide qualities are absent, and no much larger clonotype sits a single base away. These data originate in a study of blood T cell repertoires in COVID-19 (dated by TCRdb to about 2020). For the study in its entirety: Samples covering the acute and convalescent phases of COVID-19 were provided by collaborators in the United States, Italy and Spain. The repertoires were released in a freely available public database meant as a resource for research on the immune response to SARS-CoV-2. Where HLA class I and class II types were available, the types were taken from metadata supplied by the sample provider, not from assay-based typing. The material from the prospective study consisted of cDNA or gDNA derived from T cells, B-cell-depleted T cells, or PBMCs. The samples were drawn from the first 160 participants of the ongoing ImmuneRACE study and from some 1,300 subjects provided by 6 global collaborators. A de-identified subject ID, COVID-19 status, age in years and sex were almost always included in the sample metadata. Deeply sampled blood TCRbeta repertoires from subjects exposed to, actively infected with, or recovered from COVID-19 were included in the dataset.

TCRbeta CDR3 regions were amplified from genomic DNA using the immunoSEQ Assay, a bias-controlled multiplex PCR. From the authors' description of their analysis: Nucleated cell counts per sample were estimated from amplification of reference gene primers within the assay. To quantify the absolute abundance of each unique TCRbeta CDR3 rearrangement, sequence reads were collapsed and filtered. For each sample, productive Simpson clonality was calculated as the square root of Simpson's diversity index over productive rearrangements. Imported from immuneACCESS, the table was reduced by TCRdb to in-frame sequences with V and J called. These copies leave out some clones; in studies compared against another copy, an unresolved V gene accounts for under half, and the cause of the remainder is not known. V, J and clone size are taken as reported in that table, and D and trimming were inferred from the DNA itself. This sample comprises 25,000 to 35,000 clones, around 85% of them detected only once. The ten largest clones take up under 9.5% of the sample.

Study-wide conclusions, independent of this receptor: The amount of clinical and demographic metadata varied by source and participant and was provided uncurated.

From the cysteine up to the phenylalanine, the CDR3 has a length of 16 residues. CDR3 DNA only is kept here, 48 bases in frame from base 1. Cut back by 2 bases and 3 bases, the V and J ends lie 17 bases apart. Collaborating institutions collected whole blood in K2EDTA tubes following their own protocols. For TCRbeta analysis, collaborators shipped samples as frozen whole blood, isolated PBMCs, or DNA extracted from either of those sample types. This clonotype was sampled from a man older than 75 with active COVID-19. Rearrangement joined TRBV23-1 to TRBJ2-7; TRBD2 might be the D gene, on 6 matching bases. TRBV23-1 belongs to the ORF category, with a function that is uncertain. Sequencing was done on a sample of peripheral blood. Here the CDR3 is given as CASSQVSGERFYEQYF. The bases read TGCGCCAGCAGTCAAGTTTCGGGGGAAAGATTCTACGAGCAGTACTTC.